A selection of T cell receptor beta chains follows, all from one sample in a study of T cell responses to AZD1222 COVID-19 vaccine. Generated by immunoSEQ multiplex PCR, the TCRdb table keeps only in-frame clones and is missing some. The table lists about 130,000 clones, roughly 87% of them singletons. The sequences come from peripheral blood, collected on day 0 of AZD1222 vaccination. Every receptor here comes from an adult in good health. Both conserved end residues are part of each CDR3. The D gene is left open where the match is weak. Clone size is not always given. Where it is, it says once, few, many or a class for expanded clones.

>NA|TRBJ2-7|TRBV2|NA
TGTGCCAGCAACCCGACAGGAGCCGAGCAGTACTTC
CASNPTGAEQYF
>once|TRBJ2-3|TRBV27|TRBD2
TGTGCCAGCAGCCGTACAGCTAGCGGGGGCAGCACAGATACGCAGTATTTT
CASSRTASGGSTDTQYF
>NA|TRBJ1-1|TRBV9|TRBD1
TGTGCCAGCAGCGTAGCTCTGACAGGGACTGAAGCTTTCTTT
CASSVALTGTEAFF
>NA|TRBJ2-3|TRBV10-3|TRBD2
TGTGCCATCAGTGACTACACTAGCGGTAGCACAGATACGCAGTATTTT
CAISDYTSGSTDTQYF
>NA|TRBJ2-7|TRBV6-6|NA
TGTGCCAGCAGACCGCCGGGACCCACCTCGTACGAGCAGTACTTC
CASRPPGPTSYEQYF
>NA|TRBJ1-1|TRBV7-2|TRBD1
TGTGCCAGCAGCTACAGGGGGGGTACTGAAGCTTTCTTT
CASSYRGGTEAFF
>NA|TRBJ1-1|TRBV30|NA
TGTGCCTGGAGTAGAATAGGGGCAGGTGAAGCTTTCTTT
CAWSRIGAGEAFF
>NA|TRBJ1-1|TRBV15|TRBD1
TGTGCCACCCTGGACAGGGGGTTTCGGGACACTGAAGCTTTCTTT
CATLDRGFRDTEAFF
>NA|TRBJ2-2|TRBV2|NA
TGTGCCAGCAGTGGACAGCGGAACACCGGGGAGCTGTTTTTT
CASSGQRNTGELFF
>once|TRBJ1-2|TRBV29-1|NA
TGCAGCGTTGAGGCTTTGGGGGGCTACACCTTC
CSVEALGGYTF
>NA|TRBJ1-5|TRBV18|NA
TGTGCCAGCTCACCGAGTGCGCAGGGTGGTCAGCCCCAGCATTTT
CASSPSAQGGQPQHF
>once|TRBJ2-7|TRBV5-8|NA
TGTGCCAGCAGCTTTCGGACATCCCAAGCCGAGCAGTACTTC
CASSFRTSQAEQYF
>NA|TRBJ1-1|TRBV5-6|TRBD1
TGTGCCAGCAGCTCGGGGGACAGAATGAACACTGAAGCTTTCTTT
CASSSGDRMNTEAFF
>NA|TRBJ1-2|TRBV28|TRBD1
TGTGCCAGCATATTACAGGGGGCGAGGGGCTACACCTTC
CASILQGARGYTF
>NA|TRBJ1-6|TRBV7-9|NA
TGTGCCACCCCCGTGGGGCTGAATTCACCCCTCCACTTT
CATPVGLNSPLHF
>NA|TRBJ1-6|TRBV9|NA
TGTGCCAGCAGCGTAGGGCAGGGTAATTCACCCCTCCACTTT
CASSVGQGNSPLHF
>NA|TRBJ2-1|TRBV5-1|NA
TGCGCCAGCAGCCGACTCACCGGCTCCTACAATGAGCAGTTCTTC
CASSRLTGSYNEQFF
>NA|TRBJ1-1|TRBV6-2/TRBV6-3|NA
TGTGCCAGCAGTTACCCATTCAGGAGAGCGATGAACACTGAAGCTTTCTTT
CASSYPFRRAMNTEAFF
>NA|TRBJ2-7|TRBV7-2|NA
TGTGCCAGCAGCCGGGGGACTGGACACTACGAGCAGTACTTC
CASSRGTGHYEQYF
>NA|TRBJ2-1|TRBV29-1|NA
TGCAGCGTTGGCCCGATCCTTTACAATGAGCAGTTCTTC
CSVGPILYNEQFF
>NA|TRBJ2-3|TRBV4-3|NA
TGCGCCAGCAGCCATCAAATCGCCCCGACCAGCACAGATACGCAGTATTTT
CASSHQIAPTSTDTQYF
>NA|TRBJ1-2|TRBV4-2|NA
TGTGCCAGCAGCCTTTTTCCAGCCAGCGAGGGCGGCTACACCTTC
CASSLFPASEGGYTF
>NA|TRBJ1-1|TRBV9|NA
TGTGCCAGCAGCCCAAGCAGCGTGAACACTGAAGCTTTCTTT
CASSPSSVNTEAFF
>NA|TRBJ1-1|TRBV6-5|NA
TGTGCCAGCAGTTCCACAGGAGGGCGCGGCGTTTGGGAAGCTTTCTTT
CASSSTGGRGVWEAFF
>few|TRBJ1-5|TRBV27|NA
TGTGCCAGCAGTTTAAGAAGCAATCAGCCCCAGCATTTT
CASSLRSNQPQHF
>NA|TRBJ1-5|TRBV6-2/TRBV6-3|TRBD1
TGTGCCAGCAGTACCACAGGGGAGCCCCAGCATTTT
CASSTTGEPQHF
>NA|TRBJ1-2|TRBV28|NA
TGTGCCAGCAGCCGTGTGGGGCCGGATAACTATGGCTACACCTTC
CASSRVGPDNYGYTF
>NA|TRBJ1-1|TRBV5-1|TRBD1
TGCGCCAGCACCCGGGACAGTATGAACACTGAAGCTTTCTTT
CASTRDSMNTEAFF
>NA|TRBJ2-7|TRBV10-3|NA
TGTGCCACCGGAAGGACGGGGGCCTACGAGCAGTACTTC
CATGRTGAYEQYF
>NA|TRBJ1-5|TRBV5-1|NA
TGCGCCAGCAGCCTACGGGCAGGGGACAATCAGCCCCAGCATTTT
CASSLRAGDNQPQHF
>NA|TRBJ2-2|TRBV4-2|TRBD2
TGTGCCAGCAGCCAAGAGGCTAGCGGGGGGGTCAACACCGGGGAGCTGTTTTTT
CASSQEASGGVNTGELFF
>NA|TRBJ2-2|TRBV28|NA
TGTGCCAGCAACTCTGGGGGGGCGGCGAGGACCGGGGAGCTGTTTTTT
CASNSGGAARTGELFF
>NA|TRBJ1-5|TRBV7-2|NA
TGTGCCAGCAGCTTATTGGGGCCCAATCAGCCCCAGCATTTT
CASSLLGPNQPQHF
>NA|TRBJ1-2|TRBV2|TRBD1
TGTGCCAGCATAATAGGGGGCCCCCGTTCTGTGGGCTACACCTTC
CASIIGGPRSVGYTF
>NA|TRBJ1-2|TRBV10-3|NA
TGTGCCATCAGTGAGGGCCAGGGGTATGGCTACACCTTC
CAISEGQGYGYTF